The 17 T cell receptor beta chains below come from one sample, sequenced in a study of early T cells in non-severe SARS-CoV-2 infection. TCRdb independently ran MiXCR on the 5' RACE reads; one entry per CDR3 protein. The sample lists 20,000 to 25,000 distinct CDR3 sequences, 4.5% to 5% occurring once. Sample: whole blood. These receptors originate from an adult who was a healthcare worker with PCR-confirmed SARS-CoV-2 infection or an uninfected control (not recorded which).

This clonotype was found many times. This chain uses TRBV6-2 or TRBV6-3 with TRBJ2-1, with D possibly being TRBD2 (6 bases). The CDR3 runs 15 residues. The V end lost 6 bases, the J end lost 5 bases, and 17 bases lay between the germline ends. CDR1 and CDR2 from the germline V gene are MNHEY and SVGEGT. The CDR3, as DNA: TGTGCCAGCAGCCCACCCCAGCGGGTCAACAATGAGCAGTTCTTC. Translated: CASSPPQRVNNEQFF.

The sample holds many counts of this clonotype. The CDR3 region has the DNA TGTGCCAGCAGTTTACTAGGTGAGCAGTTCTTC. Its protein is CASSLLGEQFF. The chain is built from TRBV12-3 or TRBV12-4 and TRBJ2-1; D call uncertain. The CDR3 is 11 residues long. Trimming cost V 2 bases and J 9 bases, with 5 bases left between them.

By frequency in the sample, this clonotype is medium-sized. The chain carries TRBV15 and TRBJ2-3; 8 bases align to TRBD1. Germline V gene sequence: CDR1 LNHNV, CDR2 YYDKDF (reference sequence). The CDR3 runs 16 residues. With V trimmed by 0 bases and J by 1 base, 3 bases remained unmatched. CDR3 DNA sequence: TGTGCCACCAGCAGAGATCCGGGACAGGGCACAGATACGCAGTATTTT. This translates into CATSRDPGQGTDTQYF.

This clonotype has a count of ten or more. The V and J genes are TRBV6-2 or TRBV6-3 and TRBJ2-3; 7 bases are shared with TRBD2. In germline, CDR1 is MNHEY, CDR2 SVGEGT. V shed 0 bases and J 2 bases; nucleotides not matched to a gene: 2. The CDR3 is made up of 15 amino acids. CDR3 in DNA: TGTGCCAGCAGTTACTCGAAGCGGGACACAGATACGCAGTATTTT. This translates into CASSYSKRDTDTQYF.

This clonotype was found many times. The rearrangement links TRBV7-6 to TRBJ1-5, with TRBD1 matching 10 bases. With 5 bases clipped from V and 5 bases from J, the junction kept 3 bases outside the gene matches. Germline CDR1 and CDR2: SGHVS and FNYEAQ. The length of the CDR3 is 14 residues. Here the CDR3 reads CASSLGTGDQPQHF. The CDR3, as DNA: TGTGCCAGCAGCCTAGGGACAGGGGATCAGCCCCAGCATTTT.

This clonotype has ten or more counts. The chain uses TRBV20-1 and TRBJ2-1; D is unresolved. The CDR3 extends over 12 amino acids. The germline CDR1 and CDR2 sequences are DFQATT and SNEGSKA (reference sequence). V was pared by 2 bases and J by 6 bases, with 8 bases between. DNA for the CDR3: TGCAGTGCTAGACCCAATATCAATGAGCAGTTCTTC. Protein product: CSARPNINEQFF.

This clonotype has only a few counts. The chain couples TRBV5-4 to TRBJ2-1, with 8 bases that match TRBD1. J gave up 1 base and V 4 bases, and 4 bases lay outside the gene matches. Germline V gene sequence: CDR1 SGHNT, CDR2 YYREEE (reference sequence). The CDR3 has 15 amino acids. CDR3 in amino acids: CASSQRQGSYNEQFF. The CDR3 DNA reads as TGTGCCAGCAGCCAAAGACAGGGGTCCTACAATGAGCAGTTCTTC.

The chain uses TRBV5-4 and TRBJ1-2; no reliable D call. The CDR3 contains 13 residues. The V end lost 5 bases, the J end lost 5 bases, and 13 bases lay between the germline ends. The germline V gene encodes CDR1 SGHNT and CDR2 YYREEE (reference sequence). The CDR3 reads CASRPDGEYGYTF. Written as DNA, the CDR3 is TGTGCCAGCAGACCCGACGGGGAATATGGCTACACCTTC.

This clonotype came up many times. The chain uses TRBV11-2 and TRBJ2-5; 8 bases align to TRBD1. The CDR3 sequence is 15 residues long. Trimming cost V 8 bases and J 4 bases; bases outside gene matches: 12. CDR1 SGHAT and CDR2 FQNNGV come from the germline V gene. The chain's CDR3 is CASGGPSTGGETQYF. The DNA of the CDR3 is TGTGCCAGCGGGGGGCCCAGTACAGGGGGAGAGACCCAGTACTTC.

In its sample, this clonotype was seen many times. This sequence joins TRBV7-2 and TRBJ2-1; D unresolved. V dropped 3 bases and J dropped 8 bases, with 8 bases sitting between them. The V gene's germline CDR1 is SGHTA and CDR2 FQGNSA. This CDR3 is built from 12 residues. Written as DNA, the CDR3 is TGTGCCAGCAGCTTTTCCACACATGAGCAGTTCTTC. Its protein product is CASSFSTHEQFF.

The chain joins TRBV11-2 to TRBJ2-2, with D tentatively TRBD1 or TRBD2 (5 bases each). The V gene lost 5 bases and the J gene lost 4 bases, with 14 bases spanning the gap. Germline CDR1 and CDR2: SGHAT and FQNNGV. The length of the CDR3 is 15 residues. The CDR3 DNA reads as TGTGCCAGCAGCCTCCGGTGGGGGAGCACCGGGGAGCTGTTTTTT. Its protein product is CASSLRWGSTGELFF. Using reference TRBV11-2 and TRBJ2-2 for the parts outside the CDR3, the full variable domain is EAGVAQSPRYKIIEKRQSVAFWCNPISGHATLYWYQQILGQGPKLLIQFQNNGVVDDSQLPKDRFSAERLKGVDSTLKIQPAKLEDSAVYLCASSLRWGSTGELFFGEGSRLTVL.

This clonotype is medium-sized by share. Germline is not matched at one junction end, which may reflect a read error. The J gene is TRBJ2-1, the V gene TRBV30; 8 positions match TRBD2. The CDR3 spans 11 residues. Germline CDR1 reads GTSNPN; CDR2 reads SVGIG (reference sequence). CDR3: CARRLAFEQFF. As DNA, the CDR3 is TGTGCCCGGAGACTAGCGTTTGAGCAGTTCTTC.

This clonotype was counted ten times or more. The chain recombines TRBV3-1 with TRBJ2-1; 12 nucleotides line up with TRBD2. Germline CDR1 LGHDT, CDR2 YNNKEL (reference sequence). This CDR3 contains 15 residues. Trimming removed 6 bases from V and 5 bases from J; junction bases left unmatched: 5. DNA of the CDR3: TGTGCCAGCAGTATAAGACTAGCGGGGGACAATGAGCAGTTCTTC. Protein sequence: CASSIRLAGDNEQFF.

As for this clonotype: A junction end diverges from the germline sequence, so it may reflect a read error. The chain links TRBV29-1 to TRBJ2-1; possibly TRBD2 for D (5 bases). The CDR3 spans 15 residues. Germline V CDR1 and CDR2: SQVTM, ANQGSEA. This chain's CDR3 is CSVEDGRRTYNEQLF. CDR3 coding DNA: TGCAGCGTTGAAGACGGGCGGAGGACCTACAATGAGCAGCTCTTC.

This clonotype occurred many times. The rearrangement joins TRBV30 to TRBJ2-5, with D possibly called TRBD1 or TRBD2 (6 bases each). Germline CDR1 is GTSNPN and CDR2 is SVGIG (reference sequence). V was trimmed by 2 bases and J by 7 bases, leaving 17 bases between them. This CDR3 spans 14 amino acids. CDR3 region: CAWSNPGAEGTQYF. The CDR3 bases are TGTGCCTGGAGTAATCCAGGGGCGGAGGGGACCCAGTACTTC.

This clonotype was observed at least ten times. This rearrangement joins TRBV12-3 or TRBV12-4 to TRBJ2-3, with TRBD1 matching 7 bases. The CDR3 is 15 residues long. The ends lost 5 bases at V and 2 bases at J; junction bases unmatched: 7. The CDR3 region has the DNA TGTGCCAGCAGTCTAAGACAGGGACACACAGATACGCAGTATTTT. It is translated as CASSLRQGHTDTQYF.

This clonotype was counted at least ten times. The chain joins TRBV4-1 to TRBJ2-1; maybe TRBD2 (5 bases). Trimming pared 0 bases from V and 2 bases from J, leaving 14 bases between. Germline V gives CDR1 MGHRA, CDR2 YSYEKL. This CDR3 comprises 17 residues. Here the CDR3 reads CASSQEPGGLAYNEQFF. The CDR3 coding sequence is TGCGCCAGCAGCCAAGAACCCGGCGGGTTAGCCTACAATGAGCAGTTCTTC.